This entry is about one T cell receptor (beta chain). This clone's antigen is unknown. No much larger clone is present one base from it, and per-base qualities are unavailable. TCRbeta CDR3 regions were amplified from genomic DNA by means of the immunoSEQ Assay, a bias-controlled multiplex PCR. Per the original workflow: Within the assay, amplification of reference gene primers was used to estimate how many nucleated cells each sample contained. To quantify the absolute abundance of each unique TCRbeta CDR3 rearrangement, sequence reads were collapsed and filtered. For each sample, productive Simpson clonality was calculated as the square root of Simpson's diversity index across productive rearrangements. As stored in TCRdb, this immuneACCESS dataset retains in-frame rearrangements with V and J assigned. A fraction of the clones does not appear; measured against another copy, unresolved V genes explain less than half of the discrepancy, and the remainder lacks a known reason. V, J and clone size are taken as reported in that table, and D and trimming were inferred from the DNA itself. The table for this sample lists around 270,000 clones; roughly 90% of them were counted only once. In total, the top ten clones hold 0.7% to 0.9% of the sample.

The data derive from a study of blood T cell repertoires in COVID-19 (dated by TCRdb to between 2020 and 2021). Concerning the study at large: Collaborator samples came from the United States, Italy and Spain and covered acute and convalescent phases of COVID-19. The samples were drawn from the first 160 participants of the ongoing ImmuneRACE study and from 1,254 subjects provided by 6 global collaborators. Deeply sampled blood TCRbeta repertoires from subjects exposed to, actively infected with, or recovered from COVID-19 were included in the dataset. Where available, HLA class I and class II types were obtained from metadata supplied by the sample provider rather than from assay-based typing. Nearly every sample came with metadata listing a de-identified subject ID, COVID-19 status, age in years and sex. The material from the prospective study consisted of cDNA or gDNA derived from T cells, B-cell-depleted T cells, or PBMCs. The repertoires were released in a freely available public database intended as a resource for research on the immune response to SARS-CoV-2. What the authors observed across the whole study: How much clinical and demographic metadata was included differed by source and by participant, and the metadata was provided uncurated.

The collaborating institutions used their own protocols to collect whole blood in K2EDTA tubes. Collaborator samples were shipped for TCRbeta analysis as frozen whole blood, isolated PBMCs, or DNA extracted from either sample type. Including cysteine and phenylalanine, the CDR3 has 13 amino acids. The retained sequence is limited to the CDR3, 39 bases, with the frame set at the first base. V was cut back by 2 bases and J by 10 bases, leaving a gap of 14 bases between them. For CDR1 and CDR2, the germline V gene lists SGHTA and FQGTGA. Input material: peripheral blood. The rearrangement combines TRBV7-3 with TRBJ1-1; a tentative D match to TRBD1 spans 6 bases. This TCR derives from a man aged 25-45 years with acute or convalescent COVID-19. Here the CDR3 is given as CASSLDRLRVAFF. In nucleotides, the sequence is TGTGCCAGCAGCTTAGACAGGCTGAGGGTAGCTTTCTTT.